This is a list of T cell receptor beta chains from one sample in a study of identical twins. Via MiXCR, TCRdb re-called the 5' RACE reads, giving one row per CDR3 protein. The sample has a few hundred thousand distinct CDR3 sequences, about 18% seen once. The sample comprised naive T cells sorted from blood. Source of these receptors: a man aged 45-60 years in good health. Each CDR3 is given with its conserved first and last residue. The D gene is left open where the match is weak. A clone size is listed for some rows: how often the clone was seen (once, few, many), or a class if it is expanded.

J gene | V gene | D gene | clone size | CDR3 protein | CDR3 DNA
TRBJ2-5 | TRBV6-5 | NA | NA | CASSLRGLSQETQYF | TGTGCCAGCAGTTTGCGGGGCCTGAGCCAAGAGACCCAGTACTTC
TRBJ2-1 | TRBV19 | NA | few | CASSIGSGMRNEQFF | TGTGCCAGTAGTATAGGGTCCGGGATGCGGAATGAGCAGTTCTTC
TRBJ1-2 | TRBV29-1 | NA | many | CSVDQHSPNYGYTF | TGCAGCGTTGACCAGCACTCACCCAACTATGGCTACACCTTC
TRBJ2-7 | TRBV6-2/TRBV6-3 | TRBD1 | many | CASSSGGIYEQYF | TGTGCCAGCAGTTCAGGGGGTATCTACGAGCAGTACTTC
TRBJ2-3 | TRBV5-1 | TRBD2 | NA | CASLLGTAGDLDTQYF | TGCGCCAGTCTCCTAGGTACGGCGGGAGATTTAGATACGCAGTATTTT
TRBJ1-2 | TRBV6-1 | TRBD1 | many | CASTRTGIRTGYTF | TGTGCCAGCACTCGGACAGGTATAAGGACTGGCTACACCTTC
TRBJ2-2 | TRBV4-2 | NA | many | CASSQGPTVATGELFF | TGTGCCAGCAGCCAGGGCCCAACGGTGGCCACCGGGGAGCTGTTTTTT
TRBJ2-7 | TRBV20-1 | TRBD1 | many | CSAGPGTGPYEQYF | TGCAGTGCGGGGCCCGGGACAGGTCCCTACGAGCAGTACTTC
TRBJ2-1 | TRBV4-3 | NA | many | CASSQAGVSYNEQFF | TGCGCCAGCAGCCAAGCAGGGGTCTCCTACAATGAGCAGTTCTTC
TRBJ1-1 | TRBV5-1 | NA | NA | CASSFTGPQENTEAFF | TGCGCCAGCAGTTTCACTGGACCACAGGAGAACACTGAAGCTTTCTTT
TRBJ1-2 | TRBV19 | NA | NA | CASSPLGDGYTF | TGTGCCAGTAGCCCATTGGGGGATGGCTACACCTTC
TRBJ2-7 | TRBV30 | TRBD2 | NA | CAWSVQREINEQYF | TGTGCCTGGAGTGTACAGCGGGAGATCAACGAGCAGTACTTC
TRBJ2-1 | TRBV6-1 | TRBD2 | NA | CASSPGGFTYNEQFF | TGTGCCAGCAGCCCGGGGGGGTTCACCTACAATGAGCAGTTCTTC
TRBJ2-5 | TRBV2 | TRBD2 | many | CASGLLAGGRETQYF | TGTGCCAGCGGCCTACTAGCGGGGGGGCGTGAGACCCAGTACTTC
TRBJ2-7 | TRBV20-1 | NA | many | CSASTRAYEQYF | TGCAGTGCTAGCACGAGAGCCTACGAGCAGTACTTC
TRBJ2-7 | TRBV15 | NA | many | CATSRIRSSISEQYF | TGTGCCACCAGCAGAATCCGGAGTAGCATCTCCGAGCAGTACTTC
TRBJ1-2 | TRBV6-5 | NA | NA | CASSYSGGGTGGYTF | TGTGCCAGCAGTTACTCGGGTGGGGGAACGGGTGGCTACACCTTC
TRBJ1-1 | TRBV20-1 | NA | NA | CSVALTPGTEAFF | TGCAGTGTCGCCCTGACCCCTGGAACTGAAGCTTTCTTT
TRBJ2-1 | TRBV20-1 | TRBD2 | NA | CSAFGSGAYNEQFF | TGCAGTGCCTTCGGTAGCGGGGCGTACAATGAGCAGTTCTTC
TRBJ2-7 | TRBV23-1 | NA | NA | CASSQSPFGEQYF | TGCGCCAGCAGTCAATCCCCCTTTGGAGAGCAGTACTTC
TRBJ2-7 | TRBV4-1 | NA | many | CASSQDPQGFPYEQYF | TGCGCCAGCAGCCAAGACCCGCAGGGTTTTCCCTACGAGCAGTACTTC
TRBJ2-5 | TRBV4-2 | TRBD1 | many | CASSHVLTGGIETQYF | TGTGCCAGCAGCCACGTGTTAACAGGGGGCATCGAGACCCAGTACTTC
TRBJ2-1 | TRBV6-2/TRBV6-3 | TRBD2 | few | CASSYVAGGTYNEQFF | TGTGCCAGCAGTTACGTAGCGGGAGGTACCTACAATGAGCAGTTCTTC
TRBJ1-4 | TRBV2 | TRBD1 | NA | CASSVQGGGEKLFF | TGTGCCAGCAGTGTTCAAGGGGGCGGTGAAAAACTGTTTTTT
TRBJ1-2 | TRBV6-2/TRBV6-3 | NA | few | CASSLDRFYGYTF | TGTGCCAGCAGCCTGGACAGATTCTATGGCTACACCTTC
TRBJ1-2 | TRBV5-1 | NA | many | CASSLRQTNYGYTF | TGCGCCAGCAGCTTGCGACAGACTAACTATGGCTACACCTTC
TRBJ2-5 | TRBV27 | TRBD2 | few | CASRQLAGGPEETQYF | TGTGCCAGCAGACAACTAGCGGGAGGGCCGGAGGAGACCCAGTACTTC
TRBJ2-3 | TRBV15 | NA | few | CATSRARGDTQYF | TGTGCCACCAGCAGAGCGCGGGGAGATACGCAGTATTTT
TRBJ2-6 | TRBV18 | NA | NA | CASSPRGSGTNVLTF | TGTGCCAGCTCACCAAGGGGTTCTGGGACCAACGTCCTGACTTTC
TRBJ2-1 | TRBV7-3 | TRBD2 | NA | CASSPSGRRWEQFF | TGTGCCAGCAGCCCGAGCGGGAGGCGGTGGGAGCAGTTCTTC
TRBJ2-5 | TRBV15 | NA | many | CATSKARQGGGETQYF | TGTGCCACCAGCAAAGCTAGGCAGGGGGGGGGAGAGACCCAGTACTTC
TRBJ2-1 | TRBV15 | TRBD1 | NA | CATSRTGAGPLKDNEQFF | TGTGCCACCAGCAGGACAGGGGCGGGACCCCTAAAGGACAATGAGCAGTTCTTC
TRBJ2-3 | TRBV12-3/TRBV12-4 | NA | NA | CASSPIQGFTDTQYF | TGTGCCAGCAGCCCGATTCAGGGATTCACAGATACGCAGTATTTT